The T cell receptor (beta chain) under discussion was sequenced for a study of control samples from healthy donors and cancer patients. Clones were read by immunoSEQ multiplex PCR, and TCRdb kept only the in-frame ones, dropping some. Here the sample spans about 53,000 clones, about nine tenths being singletons. The receptor's source is a man between 60 and 75 years old with head and neck cancer. Sequenced input: PBMCs.

CDR3 in DNA: TGTGCCAGCAGCTTAAACGTGGCCGAGACCCAGTACTTC. Amino acids: CASSLNVAETQYF. This chain connects TRBV7-3 to TRBJ2-5; D gene unclear. The CDR3 contains 13 residues. Germline values: CDR1 SGHTA, CDR2 FQGTGA. V shed 1 base and J shed 5 bases, with 8 bases lying between them.